This TCR beta chain was identified during a study of blood T cells in healthy people across ages. Overall study: Template-switching capture recovered about one barcoded beta molecule per two T cells.

The germline CDR1 and CDR2 sequences are SGHRS and YFSETQ. The CDR3 is 15 residues long. Trimming removed 4 bases at V and 3 bases at J, with 13 bases between. Together with a sample-barcoded 5' primer, a J-beta primer mix was included in a second PCR lasting roughly 6 to 12 cycles. TCRdb fed the 5' RACE reads into MiXCR, producing one record per CDR3 protein. The repertoire includes approximately 320,000 distinct CDR3 sequences, 25% to 30% of them detected once, and over 25% sits in the top ten. The sequence was collected from a woman between 65 and 79 years old in good health. The chain couples TRBV5-1 to TRBJ1-4, with a possible D match to TRBD1 (5 bases). Sequencing was performed on blood. The CDR3, as DNA: TGCGCCAGCAGCGGGAGGGGCGAACCTAATGAAAAACTGTTTTTT. It translates to CASSGRGEPNEKLFF.